Below are 32 T cell receptor beta chains sequenced from a single sample in a study of blood T cell repertoires in COVID-19. Measured with immunoSEQ multiplex PCR; TCRdb has only the in-frame clones, and not every one. The sample includes fewer than 150,000 clones, over 70% of them seen just once. Sequenced: PBMCs or T cells enriched from blood (not recorded which). These receptors were collected from a man aged 50 or older in a cohort exposed to, infected with or recovered from COVID-19 (not recorded which).

Remarks on this clone: The junction does not match germline at one end; this may be a read error. The chain combines TRBV20-1 with TRBJ2-4, with a weak D call TRBD1 (6 bases). The CDR3 contains 11 residues. Germline assignment: CDR1 DFQATT and CDR2 SNEGSKA (reference sequence). This CDR3 is CSARDPPGEIF. CDR3 nucleotides: TGCAGTGCTAGAGATCCTCCAGGGGAAATATTC.

V usage is TRBV5-1 and J usage is TRBJ1-6, with a possible D match to TRBD1 (5 bases). The germline gives CDR1 SGHRS, CDR2 YFSETQ. The CDR3 is 19 amino acids. The V end lost 3 bases, the J end lost 0 bases, and 19 bases lay between the germline ends. CDR3 region: CASSSYPRQSRSYNSPLHF. DNA of the CDR3: TGCGCCAGCAGCTCCTACCCGAGACAGTCGCGCTCCTATAATTCACCCCTCCACTTT.

The chain joins TRBV27 to TRBJ1-1, with 7 bases matching TRBD1. The CDR3 runs 15 residues. Germline-derived CDR1 and CDR2 are MNHEY and SMNVEV (reference sequence). J gave up 3 bases and V 4 bases, and 8 bases lay outside the gene matches. CDR3 DNA sequence: TGTGCCAGCAGTTCCCTGACAGGGTGGGACACTGAAGCTTTCTTT. Amino acid sequence: CASSSLTGWDTEAFF.

This clone was seen more than once but under ten times. The chain links TRBV3-1 (or the pseudogene TRBV3-2) to TRBJ2-2; TRBD1 agrees at 8 bases. The CDR3 extends over 14 amino acids. CDR1 and CDR2 from the germline V gene are LGHDT and YNNKEL (reference sequence). Trimming cost V 3 bases and J 7 bases; bases outside gene matches: 4. The CDR3: CASSQRQGLGELFF. As DNA, the CDR3 is TGTGCCAGCAGCCAGCGACAGGGGCTCGGGGAGCTGTTTTTT.

In DNA form, the CDR3 reads TGTGCCAGCTCACCCGGGACAGTATACTATGGCTACACCTTC. As protein: CASSPGTVYYGYTF. The J gene is TRBJ1-2, the V gene TRBV18; 7 bases fit TRBD1. Germline V gene lookup returns CDR1 KGHSH and CDR2 LQKENI. The CDR3 consists of 14 residues. The V and J ends lost 3 bases and 3 bases, in that order; junction bases with no gene match: 4.

A note on this clone: The identical CDR3 is also encoded by other nucleotide sequences in the sample. This chain joins TRBV19 and TRBJ2-5, with 8 positions matching TRBD1. Looked up from germline, CDR1 is LNHDA and CDR2 is SQIVND (reference sequence). After removal of 5 bases from V and 1 base from J, the junction contained 3 bases not matched to a gene. This CDR3 region has 14 residues. The CDR3 spells CASSVQGAQETQYF. Written as DNA, the CDR3 is TGTGCCAGTAGTGTTCAGGGGGCCCAAGAGACCCAGTACTTC.

This sequence joins TRBV9 and TRBJ2-3, with 10 nucleotides matching TRBD2. Germline trimming cut 2 bases from V and 5 bases from J; bases unmatched to any gene: 5. This CDR3 is built from 15 residues. Looked up from germline, CDR1 is SGDLS and CDR2 is YYNGEE. The CDR3 nucleotides are TGTGCCAGCAGCGTTAGCGGGGGGTACGGAGATACGCAGTATTTT. Protein product: CASSVSGGYGDTQYF.

This chain uses TRBV5-1 with TRBJ2-3; TRBD2 aligns across 10 bases. V dropped 0 bases and J dropped 7; count of bases not matched to a gene: 5. CDR1 and CDR2 (germline): SGHRS, YFSETQ. The CDR3 is 15 amino acids. CDR3 residues: CASSLAASGRNTQYF. CDR3 nucleotides: TGCGCCAGCAGCTTGGCCGCTAGCGGGAGAAATACGCAGTATTTT.

This chain uses TRBV7-9 with TRBJ1-3; D gene unclear. Between the trimmed V and J ends, which lost 0 bases and 1 base, there was a span of 10 bases. The germline gives CDR1 SEHNR, CDR2 FQNEAQ (reference sequence). The CDR3 covers 16 residues. This CDR3 is CASSLAGSSSGNTIYF. The CDR3 region has the DNA TGTGCCAGCAGCTTAGCCGGGAGCAGTTCTGGAAACACCATATATTTT.

The J gene is TRBJ1-1, the V gene TRBV29-1, with D maybe TRBD1 (5 bases). V was shortened by 3 bases and J by 7 bases, with 9 bases between the two germline ends. Germline V gene data show CDR1 as SQVTM and CDR2 as ANQGSEA. This CDR3 spans 11 amino acids. The CDR3 is CSVEGLGEAFF. The CDR3 DNA is TGCAGCGTTGAGGGGCTGGGTGAAGCTTTCTTT.

This clone occurred once. This sequence joins TRBV6-5 and TRBJ2-1, with TRBD1 as a possible D gene (6 bases). The CDR3 has 14 residues. Trimming took off 4 bases at V and 0 bases at J, with 7 bases between the two ends. The germline CDR1 and CDR2 sequences are MNHEY and SVGAGI. In DNA, the CDR3 is TGTGCCAGCAGTTTAGGGGGCTCCTACAATGAGCAGTTCTTC. Translation: CASSLGGSYNEQFF.

The chain links TRBV10-3 to TRBJ2-2; weak D call: TRBD2 (6 bases). V dropped 4 bases and J dropped 5 bases, with 14 bases sitting between them. This CDR3 is 15 amino acids long. Germline CDR1 and CDR2: ENHRY and SYGVKD. The chain's CDR3 is CAISAKLAETGELFF. In nucleotides, the CDR3 is TGTGCCATCAGTGCGAAACTAGCCGAGACCGGGGAGCTGTTTTTT.

V is TRBV5-1 and J is TRBJ2-1; 10 bases fit TRBD2. CDR1 is SGHRS and CDR2 is YFSETQ in the germline V gene. The J segment lost 1 base and the V segment lost 3 bases, leaving 4 bases of the junction unmatched. This CDR3 contains 16 residues. Here the CDR3 reads CASSWTSGGSYNEQFF. For the CDR3, the DNA is TGCGCCAGCAGCTGGACTAGCGGAGGGTCCTACAATGAGCAGTTCTTC.

This clone has just a few counts. The V gene is TRBV28, the J gene TRBJ2-2; D might be TRBD1 (5 bases). The CDR3 is 14 amino acids. CDR1 is MDHEN, CDR2 SYDVKM, per germline. The V and J ends lost 10 bases and 0 bases respectively, with 12 bases between them. CDR3 coding DNA: TGTGCCACCCGGGTAGGGGCGAACACCGGGGAGCTGTTTTTT. This sequence encodes CATRVGANTGELFF.

This chain links TRBV5-1 with TRBJ1-2, with TRBD1 matching over 11 bases. Germline V gene lookup returns CDR1 SGHRS and CDR2 YFSETQ. CDR3 length equals 16 residues. J was trimmed by 2 bases and V by 3 bases; bases with no gene match: 6. CDR3 residues: CASSSFRDRGNYGYTF. CDR3 DNA: TGCGCCAGCAGCTCTTTCCGGGACAGGGGGAACTATGGCTACACCTTC.

The CDR3 reads CASSLLSGASGANVLTF. The CDR3 DNA reads TGTGCCAGCAGTTTATTATCCGGTGCCTCTGGGGCCAACGTCCTGACTTTC. The chain has TRBV28 and TRBJ2-6, with D unresolved. The CDR3 runs to 17 residues. Germline V gene data show CDR1 as MDHEN and CDR2 as SYDVKM. V was cut by 1 base and J by 0 bases, with 10 bases left in between. Filled out from reference TRBV28 and TRBJ2-6, the complete variable domain reads DVKVTQSSRYLVKRTGEKVFLECVQDMDHENMFWYRQDPGLGLRLIYFSYDVKMKEKGDIPEGYSVSREKKERFSLILESASTNQTSMYLCASSLLSGASGANVLTFGAGSRLTVL.

The sample holds a few counts of this clone. The gene calls are TRBV5-1 and TRBJ1-2; TRBD1 is a possible D gene (5 bases). The CDR3 has 14 amino acids. Germline V CDR1 and CDR2: SGHRS, YFSETQ. V shed 0 bases and J shed 6 bases, with 12 bases lying between them. The DNA of the CDR3 is TGCGCCAGCAGCTTGGTAAGGGGCGCGGATGGCTACACCTTC. Protein product: CASSLVRGADGYTF.

The chain employs TRBV5-1 and TRBJ2-3; D is ambiguous. Between the trimmed V and J ends, which lost 1 base and 2 bases, there was a span of 8 bases. Germline V gives CDR1 SGHRS, CDR2 YFSETQ. The CDR3 has 14 residues. CDR3 DNA sequence: TGCGCCAGCAGCTTGTTTGGAGACACAGATACGCAGTATTTT. Protein sequence: CASSLFGDTDTQYF.

The DNA of the CDR3 is TGTGCCAGCAGCTTACAGACAGGGGGCAGATCCTATAATTCACCCCTCCACTTT. Its protein product is CASSLQTGGRSYNSPLHF. The chain is built from TRBV7-2 and TRBJ1-6; TRBD1 matches at 10 bases. Germline V gene sequence: CDR1 SGHTA, CDR2 FQGNSA. The CDR3 has 18 amino acids. The V gene end was trimmed by 2 bases and the J gene end by 1 base; junction bases not matched to a gene: 5.

The V call is TRBV28, the J call TRBJ1-2, with D unclear. CDR3 size: 13 residues. Trimming cost V 3 bases and J 4 bases, with 9 bases left between them. Germline assignment: CDR1 MDHEN and CDR2 SYDVKM. The CDR3 protein is CASSFDVAYGYTF. CDR3 sequence (DNA): TGTGCCAGCAGTTTCGACGTAGCCTATGGCTACACCTTC.

This rearrangement joins TRBV14 to TRBJ2-1, with 10 bases matching TRBD2. The CDR3 contains 16 residues. V lost 8 bases to trimming and J lost 2 bases; unmatched junction nucleotides: 9. CDR1 is SGHDN, CDR2 FVKESK, per germline. The CDR3 loop is CASGEGAGGPYNEQFF. CDR3 DNA sequence: TGTGCCAGCGGGGAGGGAGCGGGAGGGCCCTACAATGAGCAGTTCTTC.

This clone was seen more than once but under ten times. The chain links TRBV29-1 to TRBJ2-1; the D gene is possibly TRBD2 (6 bases). Germline V gives CDR1 SQVTM, CDR2 ANQGSEA. The ends were cut back, 4 bases at V and 4 bases at J, with 11 bases in the middle. There are 13 residues in the CDR3. CDR3 residues: CSVGGTPYNEQFF. DNA of the CDR3: TGCAGCGTTGGTGGGACTCCTTACAATGAGCAGTTCTTC.

The CDR3 region has the DNA TGTGCCAGCAGCTTTAAACAGTATGAAGCTTTCTTT. It is translated as CASSFKQYEAFF. The rearrangement uses TRBV7-9 and TRBJ1-1; D not certain. V lost 3 bases to trimming and J lost 7 bases, with 9 bases between them. Germline V gene lookup returns CDR1 SEHNR and CDR2 FQNEAQ (reference sequence). The CDR3 runs to 12 residues.

This chain joins TRBV6-4 and TRBJ1-6, with TRBD1 as a possible D gene (5 bases). Trimming removed 3 bases from V and 6 bases from J, with 6 bases in between. The CDR3 sequence is 13 residues long. Looked up from germline, CDR1 is MRHNA and CDR2 is SNTAGT. CDR3 DNA: TGTGCCAGCAGTGAGGGGCTTAATTCACCCCTCCACTTT. Protein: CASSEGLNSPLHF.

The table lists this clone with a count of one. The V and J genes are TRBV2 and TRBJ1-2, with D maybe TRBD1 (5 bases). This CDR3 has 14 amino acids. V was cut by 8 bases and J by 3 bases, with 16 bases left in between. Germline CDR1 SNHLY, CDR2 FYNNEI. In nucleotides, the CDR3 is TGTGCCAGCCGAGAGGGTCGGGGGGACTATGGCTACACCTTC. It is translated as CASREGRGDYGYTF.

The J gene is TRBJ2-1, the V gene TRBV10-3, with 9 bases that match TRBD1. Germline-derived CDR1 and CDR2 are ENHRY and SYGVKD. CDR3 length: 15 amino acids. After removal of 6 bases from V and 3 bases from J, the junction contained 6 bases not matched to a gene. The CDR3 DNA sequence: TGTGCCATCAGGAGACAGGGGGGGAACTACAATGAGCAGTTCTTC. Residues: CAIRRQGGNYNEQFF.

This chain connects TRBV28 to TRBJ2-2; maybe TRBD1 (6 bases). This CDR3 comprises 16 residues. Looked up from germline, CDR1 is MDHEN and CDR2 is SYDVKM. The germline V and J ends were trimmed by 8 bases and 1 base, with 17 bases remaining between them. The CDR3 sequence: CASRSGTRGNTGELFF. The CDR3 nucleotides read TGTGCCAGCCGTTCCGGGACCAGGGGGAACACCGGGGAGCTGTTTTTT.

This chain links TRBV20-1 with TRBJ2-2; 8 bases match TRBD2. Germline V gives CDR1 DFQATT, CDR2 SNEGSKA (reference sequence). The V segment lost 3 bases and the J segment 7 bases; nucleotides outside the gene matches: 7. The CDR3 totals 14 residues. CDR3 residues: CSASTSGIFGELFF. The CDR3 region has the DNA TGCAGTGCTAGTACTAGCGGTATATTCGGGGAGCTGTTTTTT.

The V and J genes are TRBV7-6 and TRBJ2-5, with 12 bases matching TRBD2. V dropped 4 bases and J dropped 5; count of bases not matched to a gene: 5. Germline V gene lookup returns CDR1 SGHVS and CDR2 FNYEAQ. The CDR3 runs 15 residues. The DNA of the CDR3 is TGTGCCAGCAGCTCCCGGACTAGCGGGACGGAGACCCAGTACTTC. Protein sequence: CASSSRTSGTETQYF.

The rearrangement uses TRBV28 and TRBJ2-2, with TRBD2 as a possible D gene (6 bases). V was pared by 4 bases and J by 0 bases, with 12 bases between. This CDR3 is 16 amino acids long. Germline V gene lookup returns CDR1 MDHEN and CDR2 SYDVKM. In nucleotides, the CDR3 is TGTGCCAGCAGTTCCCCCGGGGACTCGAACACCGGGGAGCTGTTTTTT. Translating it yields CASSSPGDSNTGELFF.

The chain couples TRBV24-1 to TRBJ2-2; possible D gene TRBD1, 6 bases. Per the germline V gene, CDR1 is KGHDR and CDR2 is SFDVKD. V lost 2 bases and J 4 bases, leaving 16 bases between the germline ends. The CDR3 extends over 17 amino acids. The CDR3, as DNA: TGTGCCACCAGTGATTCGGAGGCAGGGGCGTCCACCGGGGAGCTGTTTTTT. Translation: CATSDSEAGASTGELFF.

The rearrangement uses TRBV9 and TRBJ2-7; tentatively, D is TRBD2 (5 bases). The CDR3 runs to 15 residues. Germline V gene data show CDR1 as SGDLS and CDR2 as YYNGEE. Trimming stripped 0 bases from V and 4 bases from J, with 14 bases between. CDR3 residues: CASSVEGSRTYEQYF. Written as DNA, the CDR3 is TGTGCCAGCAGCGTAGAAGGGTCTAGGACTTACGAGCAGTACTTC.